What follows are 5 T cell receptor beta chains derived from one specimen sequenced in a study of cytomegalovirus exposure and HLA in healthy donors. Use of 60 Vbeta and 13 Jbeta primers characterized the PCR. Produced via immunoSEQ multiplex PCR; TCRdb's table is partial and in-frame only. The sample contains 95,000 to 100,000 clones, about 70% of which appear only once. Sequencing was performed on PBMCs. These receptors were collected from a woman in her 40s in good health and CMV-seronegative.

This clone was seen a few times. The same CDR3 arises from other DNA sequences in this sample as well. V is TRBV5-1 and J is TRBJ2-1; 11 bases line up with TRBD2. CDR1 and CDR2 from the germline V gene are SGHRS and YFSETQ. The CDR3 loop spans 14 amino acids. V lost 3 bases and J lost 6; bases outside the gene matches: 2. The CDR3 DNA sequence: TGCGCCAGCAGCTGGGGGACTAGCGGCAATGAGCAGTTCTTC. This translates into CASSWGTSGNEQFF.

The chain couples TRBV21-1 to TRBJ2-1; the DNA was not compared with TRBD2, the D call given in the table. TRBV21-1 is listed as a pseudogene. The CDR3 consists of 16 residues. The CDR3 DNA reads as TGTGCCAGCAGCCCAGGTCCACTAGCCTCCTACAATGAGCAGTTCTTC. Amino acid sequence: CASSPGPLASYNEQFF.

CDR3 sequence reads: CASIEGQGYGYTF. CDR3 in DNA: TGTGCCAGTATTGAGGGACAGGGGTATGGCTACACCTTC. The chain joins TRBV19 to TRBJ1-2, with 10 positions matching TRBD1. The CDR3 is made up of 13 amino acids. V lost 7 bases to trimming and J lost 5 bases; unmatched junction nucleotides: 4. Germline CDR1 reads LNHDA; CDR2 reads SQIVND (reference sequence).

The V and J genes are TRBV11-1 and TRBJ2-5; 13 nucleotides align to TRBD2. The CDR3 sequence is 15 residues long. Trimming at V came to 5 bases and at J to 4 bases, leaving 4 bases not matched to a gene. In germline, CDR1 is SGHAT, CDR2 FQDESV (reference sequence). The DNA for the CDR3 is TGTGCCAGCAGCCCGCGGACTAGCGGGAGAGAGACCCAGTACTTC. As protein: CASSPRTSGRETQYF. Together with reference TRBV11-1 and TRBJ2-5, the CDR3 gives the full variable domain: EAEVAQSPRYKITEKSQAVAFWCDPISGHATLYWYRQILGQGPELLVQFQDESVVDDSQLPKDRFSAERLKGVDSTLKIQPAELGDSAMYLCASSPRTSGRETQYFGPGTRLLVL.

This clone has just one count. The chain is built from TRBV19 and TRBJ2-7; 7 positions match TRBD1. Germline CDR1 is LNHDA and CDR2 is SQIVND (reference sequence). The CDR3 totals 14 residues. Trimming took 4 bases from V and 4 from J; bases not matched to a gene: 7. CDR3 residues: CASSTRQGPYEQYF. As DNA, the CDR3 is TGTGCCAGTAGTACCCGACAGGGCCCTTACGAGCAGTACTTC. The whole variable domain, remainder taken from reference TRBV19 and TRBJ2-7, is DGGITQSPKYLFRKEGQNVTLSCEQNLNHDAMYWYRQDPGQGLRLIYYSQIVNDFQKGDIAEGYSVSREKKESFPLTVTSAQKNPTAFYLCASSTRQGPYEQYFGPGTRLTVT.